Below, 28 T cell receptor beta chains from the same sample are listed, as sequenced in a study of blood T cell repertoires in COVID-19. The table came from immunoSEQ multiplex PCR; TCRdb's copy has only in-frame clones and leaves some out. The sample has tens of thousands of clones, almost 85% seen once; the top ten hold about 7%. Input material: peripheral blood. The receptors stem from a man between 50 and 59 years old with active or convalescent COVID-19.

This sequence joins TRBV21-1 and TRBJ1-5; TRBD1, as called in the table, went unchecked against the DNA. TRBV21-1 is a pseudogene locus. This CDR3 contains 17 residues. CDR3 DNA: TGTGCCAGCAGCCCCCAAACCGGGACAGGGAGCAATCAGCCCCAGCATTTT. It yields the protein CASSPQTGTGSNQPQHF.

This clone was seen more than once but under ten times. This CDR3 reads CASRNYLTGELFF. DNA of the CDR3: TGCGCCAGTCGAAACTACCTCACCGGGGAGCTGTTTTTT. This chain uses TRBV5-1 with TRBJ2-2; no clear D. The length of the CDR3 is 13 residues. CDR1 and CDR2 (germline): SGHRS, YFSETQ. Between the trimmed V and J ends, which lost 8 bases and 4 bases, there was a span of 12 bases.

J is TRBJ1-3 and V is TRBV27; TRBD1 matches 9 bases. The length of the CDR3 is 17 residues. Trimming at V came to 5 bases and at J to 0 bases, leaving 8 bases not matched to a gene. Germline CDR1 and CDR2: MNHEY and SMNVEV (reference sequence). The chain's CDR3 is CASSHDRGVPSGNTIYF. CDR3 in DNA: TGTGCCAGCAGTCACGACAGGGGGGTCCCCTCTGGAAACACCATATATTTT.

The J gene is TRBJ1-1, the V gene TRBV18; D ambiguous. This CDR3 contains 11 residues. Trimming took off 6 bases at V and 2 bases at J, with 4 bases between the two ends. In germline, CDR1 is KGHSH, CDR2 LQKENI. CDR3 in DNA: TGTGCCAGCTCTTCTAACACTGAAGCTTTCTTT. Amino acid sequence: CASSSNTEAFF.

The gene calls are TRBV28 and TRBJ1-3, with TRBD1 matching 7 bases. From germline, CDR1 is MDHEN and CDR2 SYDVKM. V shed 5 bases, J shed 0 bases, and the junction held 7 bases outside the gene matches. This CDR3 region has 16 residues. The DNA for the CDR3 is TGTGCCAGCAGTCTACAGGGGATAGGCTCTGGAAACACCATATATTTT. This encodes CASSLQGIGSGNTIYF.

The chain carries TRBV2 and TRBJ2-1; D gene unclear. The CDR3 runs to 15 residues. Germline V gene sequence: CDR1 SNHLY, CDR2 FYNNEI. Trimming took off 3 bases at V and 0 bases at J, with 9 bases between the two ends. The CDR3 region has the DNA TGTGCCAGCAGTGACTGGGCTCCCTCCTACAATGAGCAGTTCTTC. It encodes CASSDWAPSYNEQFF.

The chain is built from TRBV19 and TRBJ2-3, with 7 bases identical to TRBD1. J gave up 0 bases and V 0 bases, and 6 bases lay outside the gene matches. The germline CDR1 and CDR2 sequences are LNHDA and SQIVND (reference sequence). The CDR3 is 17 amino acids. Written as DNA, the CDR3 is TGTGCCAGTAGTATAGATCCCGCGACAGGGAGCACAGATACGCAGTATTTT. This encodes CASSIDPATGSTDTQYF.

The rearrangement uses TRBV19 and TRBJ1-1, with 7 bases lining up with TRBD1. CDR1 and CDR2 (germline): LNHDA, SQIVND (reference sequence). The CDR3 loop spans 13 amino acids. Trimming cost V 5 bases and J 4 bases; bases outside gene matches: 4. This CDR3 is CASSVTGSTEAFF. The CDR3, as DNA: TGTGCCAGTAGTGTGACAGGGAGCACTGAAGCTTTCTTT.

This chain uses TRBV19 with TRBJ1-2; no firm D call. This CDR3 has 13 amino acids. V shed 6 bases and J shed 0 bases, with 8 bases lying between them. Germline CDR1 LNHDA, CDR2 SQIVND (reference sequence). CDR3 nucleotides: TGTGCCAGTAGGCCGGGGACTAACTATGGCTACACCTTC. The encoded protein is CASRPGTNYGYTF. Full variable domain (rest looked up from reference TRBV19 and TRBJ1-2): DGGITQSPKYLFRKEGQNVTLSCEQNLNHDAMYWYRQDPGQGLRLIYYSQIVNDFQKGDIAEGYSVSREKKESFPLTVTSAQKNPTAFYLCASRPGTNYGYTFGSGTRLTVV.

The chain has TRBV19 and TRBJ1-4; 8 bases align to TRBD1. The germline V gene encodes CDR1 LNHDA and CDR2 SQIVND (reference sequence). V dropped 3 bases and J dropped 8; count of bases not matched to a gene: 8. There are 15 residues in the CDR3. DNA for the CDR3: TGTGCCAGTAGTATCTACGGACAGGGAAGGGAAAAACTGTTTTTT. Its protein product is CASSIYGQGREKLFF. The whole variable domain, filled in from reference TRBV19 and TRBJ1-4, reads DGGITQSPKYLFRKEGQNVTLSCEQNLNHDAMYWYRQDPGQGLRLIYYSQIVNDFQKGDIAEGYSVSREKKESFPLTVTSAQKNPTAFYLCASSIYGQGREKLFFGSGTQLSVL.

The V and J genes are TRBV14 and TRBJ1-6; D is undetermined. CDR3 length: 13 amino acids. CDR1 and CDR2 (germline): SGHDN, FVKESK. Trimming shortened V by 6 bases and J by 10 bases, and 13 bases separated the two germline ends. The DNA of the CDR3 is TGTGCCAGCAGTAGGGTACTAGAATCACCCCTCCACTTT. It is translated as CASSRVLESPLHF.

The chain carries TRBV2 and TRBJ1-6; TRBD1 agrees at 8 bases. Germline-derived CDR1 and CDR2 are SNHLY and FYNNEI. This CDR3 is built from 14 residues. V lost 7 bases to trimming and J lost 7 bases; unmatched junction nucleotides: 6. CDR3 DNA: TGTGCCAGCATGTGGACAGGGTCGAATTCACCCCTCCACTTT. Residues: CASMWTGSNSPLHF.

This chain joins TRBV19 and TRBJ1-5; TRBD1 matches 10 bases. Germline assignment: CDR1 LNHDA and CDR2 SQIVND (reference sequence). Trimming took 6 bases from V and 1 from J; bases not matched to a gene: 3. CDR3 length: 15 amino acids. The CDR3 spells CASRVGQGSNQPQHF. The CDR3 coding sequence is TGTGCCAGTAGGGTGGGACAGGGGAGCAATCAGCCCCAGCATTTT.

About this clone: The same CDR3 is also encoded by other DNA sequences in this sample. V gene TRBV9 combines with J gene TRBJ1-1; D possibly corresponds to TRBD1 (5 bases). V was pared by 0 bases and J by 1 base, with 13 bases between. The CDR3 runs 16 residues. Germline V gives CDR1 SGDLS, CDR2 YYNGEE. The CDR3 region has the DNA TGTGCCAGCAGCGTAGAGGCAGGGATTACGAACACTGAAGCTTTCTTT. This codes for CASSVEAGITNTEAFF.

The V call is TRBV7-8, the J call TRBJ1-2, with D possibly TRBD1 on 5 matching bases. The CDR3 covers 14 residues. Looked up from germline, CDR1 is SGHVS and CDR2 is FQNEAQ. V was shortened by 6 bases and J by 8 bases, with 19 bases between the two germline ends. Written as DNA, the CDR3 is TGTGCCAGCAGAAACGTAGTGGGGGGTAGCGGCTACACCTTC. Translated, it gives CASRNVVGGSGYTF.

The rearrangement uses TRBV5-4 and TRBJ1-2; TRBD1 agrees at 8 bases. CDR1 is SGHNT and CDR2 is YYREEE in the germline V gene (reference sequence). V lost 5 bases, J lost 5 bases, and 8 bases stayed unmatched. The CDR3 has 14 amino acids. CDR3 region: CASREPGQDYGYTF. CDR3 DNA sequence: TGTGCCAGCAGAGAACCGGGACAGGATTATGGCTACACCTTC.

The chain couples TRBV7-6 to TRBJ2-3, with 9 bases identical to TRBD2. Trimming cost V 3 bases and J 6 bases; bases outside gene matches: 13. The germline V gene has CDR1 SGHVS and CDR2 FNYEAQ. The CDR3 is 17 residues long. As DNA, the CDR3 is TGTGCCAGCAGCTTGCGACATGGGCGGGGGGGCCGGGATACGCAGTATTTT. Translated: CASSLRHGRGGRDTQYF. The full variable domain, in which reference TRBV7-6 and TRBJ2-3 provide the parts outside the CDR3, is GAGVSQSPRYKVTKRGQDVALRCDPISGHVSLYWYRQALGQGPEFLTYFNYEAQQDKSGLPNDRFSAERPEGSISTLTIQRTEQRDSAMYRCASSLRHGRGGRDTQYFGPGTRLTVL.

V is TRBV9 and J is TRBJ1-1; TRBD1 agrees at 7 bases. The CDR3 extends over 14 amino acids. V trimming: 4 bases; J trimming: 2 bases; junction bases outside the gene matches: 5. Germline V gives CDR1 SGDLS, CDR2 YYNGEE. This chain's CDR3 is CASSKRQGNTEAFF. For the CDR3, the DNA is TGTGCCAGCAGCAAACGACAGGGAAACACTGAAGCTTTCTTT.

This rearrangement joins TRBV7-7 to TRBJ2-3, with D perhaps matching TRBD1 (6 bases). CDR1 and CDR2 from the germline V gene are SSHAT and FNYEAQ (reference sequence). CDR3 length: 14 residues. With 2 bases removed from V and 4 bases from J, the gap between germline ends came to 10 bases. The CDR3 sequence: CASSLQGWADTQYF. In DNA form, the CDR3 reads TGTGCCAGCAGCTTACAGGGGTGGGCAGATACGCAGTATTTT.

This clone was detected a few times. The chain joins TRBV24-1 to TRBJ1-4; 7 bases match TRBD1. This CDR3 has 16 residues. Germline V gene lookup returns CDR1 KGHDR and CDR2 SFDVKD. The trim removed 0 bases at V and 7 bases at J, leaving 7 bases unmatched. In DNA, the CDR3 is TGTGCCACCAGTGATTTGTGGCAGGGGGAGCTTGAAAAACTGTTTTTT. Protein product: CATSDLWQGELEKLFF.

This chain uses TRBV6-6 with TRBJ1-5; unclear D gene. Trimming shortened V by 3 bases and J by 4 bases, and 7 bases separated the two germline ends. Germline V gives CDR1 MNHNY, CDR2 SVGAGI (reference sequence). The CDR3 totals 13 residues. CDR3 sequence: CASSYWQNQPQHF. Here the CDR3 DNA reads TGTGCCAGCAGTTATTGGCAGAATCAGCCCCAGCATTTT.

The rearrangement uses TRBV6-1 and TRBJ2-7; D is possibly TRBD2 (5 bases). Germline V lookup: CDR1 MNHNS, CDR2 SASEGT. The CDR3 loop spans 14 amino acids. Trimming stripped 0 bases from V and 3 bases from J, with 9 bases between. CDR3: CASSEAGRNYEQYV. CDR3 coding DNA: TGTGCCAGCAGTGAAGCGGGGAGAAACTACGAGCAGTACGTC.

This chain links TRBV6-6 with TRBJ2-7; 7 bases fit TRBD1. The CDR3 is made up of 16 amino acids. After removal of 8 bases from V and 2 bases from J, the junction contained 15 bases not matched to a gene. Germline values: CDR1 MNHNY, CDR2 SVGAGI (reference sequence). This CDR3 reads CASLGQGGADPYEQYF. The CDR3 region has the DNA TGTGCCAGCCTAGGTCAAGGGGGCGCTGACCCCTACGAGCAGTACTTC.

The chain couples TRBV5-1 to TRBJ1-4; D remains unclear. Trimming took 5 bases from V and 8 from J, leaving 16 bases between them. The CDR3 contains 14 residues. From germline, CDR1 is SGHRS and CDR2 YFSETQ. The CDR3 region has the DNA TGCGCCAGCAGTTTAAACGGGGAGGTAGAAAAACTGTTTTTT. Its translation: CASSLNGEVEKLFF.

The rearrangement links TRBV2 to TRBJ1-1; possibly TRBD1 for D (5 bases). The CDR3 has 13 amino acids. The germline V gene has CDR1 SNHLY and CDR2 FYNNEI. Trimming pared 4 bases from V and 1 base from J, leaving 7 bases between. This CDR3 reads CASSGGGNTEAFF. CDR3 bases: TGTGCCAGCAGTGGGGGGGGGAACACTGAAGCTTTCTTT. Full variable domain (missing parts from reference TRBV2 and TRBJ1-1): EPEVTQTPSHQVTQMGQEVILRCVPISNHLYFYWYRQILGQKVEFLVSFYNNEISEKSEIFDDQFSVERPDGSNFTLKIRSTKLEDSAMYFCASSGGGNTEAFFGQGTRLTVV.

This clone was seen just once. The genes are TRBV29-1 and TRBJ2-5; TRBD1 matches 7 bases. Germline V gene data show CDR1 as SQVTM and CDR2 as ANQGSEA. V shed 2 bases and J 6 bases; nucleotides not matched to a gene: 3. This CDR3 is 12 amino acids long. CDR3 DNA: TGCAGCGTTGAAAAGGGGGCGAAGACCCAGTACTTC. This encodes CSVEKGAKTQYF.

CDR3 nucleotide sequence: TGTGCCACCAGCAGAGCGGGGGGCCGCTCCTACGAGCAGTACTTC. It specifies CATSRAGGRSYEQYF. The V call is TRBV15, the J call TRBJ2-7, with D possibly TRBD2 on 7 matching bases. Trimming took off 1 base at V and 0 bases at J, with 10 bases between the two ends. The CDR3 covers 15 residues. Germline V gene lookup returns CDR1 LNHNV and CDR2 YYDKDF (reference sequence).

V usage is TRBV5-1 and J usage is TRBJ2-5; 9 bases fit TRBD1. Trimming cost V 6 bases and J 2 bases; bases outside gene matches: 5. The length of the CDR3 is 14 residues. Per germline, CDR1 SGHRS and CDR2 YFSETQ. The CDR3 coding sequence is TGCGCCAGCACCAGAGGACAGGGGCAAGAGACCCAGTACTTC. Amino acid sequence: CASTRGQGQETQYF.